These 13 T cell receptor beta chains originate from one sample sequenced in a study of shared clonotypes between healthy human individuals (dated by TCRdb to about 2020). Library creation used the immunoSEQ multiplex PCR assay. Imported from immuneACCESS, the table was reduced by TCRdb to in-frame sequences with V and J called. These copies leave out some clones; in studies compared against another copy, an unresolved V gene accounts for under half, and the cause of the remainder is not known. In this sample the table shows roughly 1,000,000 clones, 75% to 80% of which occur a single time. Together, the top ten hold 0.6% to 0.7% of the sample. The material sequenced was memory CD4+ T cells from PBMCs. What the cell subset or site label conveys for this sample: CD45RA-negative fraction. The receptors here all came from a man aged 18 to 35 in good health. Some clones in this sample may be carry-over from other donors' samples.

In this sample, this clone turned up many times. The same CDR3 can be traced to other DNA sequences in this sample. This chain links TRBV20-1 with TRBJ1-1; TRBD1 matches 7 bases. The CDR3 has 11 residues. CDR1 and CDR2 (germline): DFQATT, SNEGSKA (reference sequence). V trimming: 4 bases; J trimming: 4 bases; junction bases outside the gene matches: 0. The CDR3 DNA sequence: TGCAGTGCTACAGGGGGCACTGAAGCTTTCTTT. It specifies CSATGGTEAFF.

This chain joins TRBV27 and TRBJ2-3, with D maybe TRBD1 (5 bases). The CDR3 is 17 residues long. V was trimmed by 2 bases and J by 0 bases, leaving 15 bases between them. Germline CDR1 MNHEY, CDR2 SMNVEV (reference sequence). CDR3 sequence reads: CASSLILGATSTDTQYF. CDR3 in DNA: TGTGCCAGCAGTTTAATTCTTGGGGCCACTAGCACAGATACGCAGTATTTT.

This clone was seen only a few times. This chain links TRBV25-1 with TRBJ2-1; a weak D match, TRBD1 (5 bases). This CDR3 comprises 12 residues. V shed 5 bases and J shed 6 bases, with 8 bases lying between them. CDR1 and CDR2 (germline): MGHDK, SYGVNS. CDR3 region: CASSQQGNEQFF. The CDR3 DNA follows: TGTGCCAGCAGTCAGCAGGGCAATGAGCAGTTCTTC. The full variable domain, rest sourced from reference TRBV25-1 and TRBJ2-1, is EADIYQTPRYLVIGTGKKITLECSQTMGHDKMYWYQQDPGMELHLIHYSYGVNSTEKGDLSSESTVSRIRTEHFPLTLESARPSHTSQYLCASSQQGNEQFFGPGTRLTVL.

This clone has only one observation. This rearrangement joins TRBV7-2 to TRBJ1-2, with D unclear. The length of the CDR3 is 14 residues. Germline V lookup: CDR1 SGHTA, CDR2 FQGNSA. V was cut by 0 bases and J by 4 bases, with 9 bases left in between. This CDR3 is CASSLAPALYGYTF. The DNA of the CDR3 is TGTGCCAGCAGCTTAGCGCCGGCGCTCTATGGCTACACCTTC. The whole variable domain, filled in from reference TRBV7-2 and TRBJ1-2, reads GAGVSQSPSNKVTEKGKDVELRCDPISGHTALYWYRQSLGQGLEFLIYFQGNSAPDKSGLPSDRFSAERTGGSVSTLTIQRTQQEDSAVYLCASSLAPALYGYTFGSGTRLTVV.

This chain links TRBV2 with TRBJ2-5; possibly TRBD1 for D (5 bases). The CDR3 loop spans 13 amino acids. Germline V gene data show CDR1 as SNHLY and CDR2 as FYNNEI. V lost 0 bases to trimming and J lost 7 bases, with 9 bases between them. CDR3 sequence reads: CASSEAQGGTQYF. CDR3 in DNA: TGTGCCAGCAGTGAAGCTCAGGGTGGGACCCAGTACTTC.

The chain employs TRBV5-1 and TRBJ2-6; D not resolved. The CDR3 contains 16 residues. V lost 7 bases and J lost 0, with 14 bases in between. The V gene's germline CDR1 is SGHRS and CDR2 YFSETQ. The CDR3 DNA reads TGCGCCAGCGTCTTCAATACCAACTCTGGGGCCAACGTCCTGACTTTC. Residues: CASVFNTNSGANVLTF.

In this sample, this clone turned up many times. The chain carries TRBV4-1 and TRBJ1-3; tentative D call: TRBD1 (5 bases). This CDR3 comprises 16 residues. CDR1 is MGHRA and CDR2 is YSYEKL in the germline V gene. The ends were cut back, 0 bases at V and 2 bases at J, with 11 bases in the middle. DNA of the CDR3: TGCGCCAGCAGCCAAGAATCAGGGTTAACTGGAAACACCATATATTTT. This encodes CASSQESGLTGNTIYF.

This chain connects TRBV27 to TRBJ1-2; maybe TRBD1 (6 bases). Trimming took off 3 bases at V and 1 base at J, with 18 bases between the two ends. The CDR3 is 17 residues long. CDR1 is MNHEY and CDR2 is SMNVEV in the germline V gene (reference sequence). This CDR3 is CASSLRSQGRINYGYTF. The CDR3 DNA reads TGTGCCAGCAGTTTGAGGTCCCAGGGGCGAATTAACTATGGCTACACCTTC.

This clone was picked up a small number of times. The rearrangement links TRBV2 to TRBJ1-2; D remains ambiguous. This CDR3 region has 13 residues. Germline V lookup: CDR1 SNHLY, CDR2 FYNNEI. V shed 2 bases and J shed 4 bases, with 8 bases lying between them. The CDR3 nucleotides are TGTGCCAGCAGTGAAAGCAAGGGCTATGGCTACACCTTC. Amino acid sequence: CASSESKGYGYTF.

This clone has just a few counts. The V and J genes are TRBV7-2 and TRBJ1-2; 7 nucleotides agree with TRBD1. CDR1 and CDR2 (germline): SGHTA, FQGNSA. CDR3 length equals 15 residues. V gave up 5 bases and J gave up 1 base; unmatched junction bases: 7. For the CDR3, the DNA is TGTGCCAGCAGCCCAGGGGGGACAGATAACTATGGCTACACCTTC. It codes for CASSPGGTDNYGYTF.

This chain uses TRBV6-5 with TRBJ1-6, with TRBD1 identical over 7 bases. The germline V gene encodes CDR1 MNHEY and CDR2 SVGAGI. Losses at the gene ends were 6 bases for V and 7 bases for J; bases not matched to a gene: 9. The CDR3 loop spans 15 amino acids. The CDR3 nucleotides are TGTGCCAGCAGACTGACAGGGAACGGAAATTCACCCCTCCACTTT. Its protein is CASRLTGNGNSPLHF.

The V gene is TRBV4-2, the J gene TRBJ2-5; possibly TRBD2 for D (7 bases). Germline loops: CDR1 LGHNA, CDR2 YNFKEQ. The length of the CDR3 is 15 residues. V lost 0 bases to trimming and J lost 4 bases, with 12 bases between them. The CDR3 DNA reads TGTGCCAGCAGCCAAGATCGGGGGGCTGGAGAGACCCAGTACTTC. This encodes CASSQDRGAGETQYF.

This CDR3 is CASSYSTSYGYTF. For the CDR3, the DNA is TGTGCCAGCAGTTATTCCACGTCCTATGGCTACACCTTC. The chain employs TRBV6-5 and TRBJ1-2; D is undetermined. The germline V gene encodes CDR1 MNHEY and CDR2 SVGAGI. CDR3 length equals 13 residues. V lost 3 bases and J lost 4, with 9 bases in between.